Following are 19 T cell receptor beta chains from one sample sequenced in a study of identifying expanded T cells in peripheral blood. The data were produced by immunoSEQ multiplex PCR, yet TCRdb's version contains in-frame clones alone and is incomplete. Here the sample spans 70,000 or so clones, roughly 90% being singletons. The sequencing input was blood. These receptors all come from a person between 18 and 70 years old in good health.

This clone was recorded a few times. The V gene is TRBV5-4, the J gene TRBJ2-1; tentative D call: TRBD2 (7 bases). Germline V gives CDR1 SGHNT, CDR2 YYREEE (reference sequence). V shed 4 bases and J shed 0 bases, with 14 bases lying between them. The CDR3 length is 16 residues. The CDR3 DNA reads TGTGCCAGCAGCGAACAGGGAGGGAGCTCCTACAATGAGCAGTTCTTC. This translates into CASSEQGGSSYNEQFF.

This sequence joins TRBV6-6 and TRBJ2-3; D call uncertain. V was pared by 10 bases and J by 6 bases, with 17 bases between. CDR3 length: 13 residues. Per germline, CDR1 MNHNY and CDR2 SVGAGI (reference sequence). The chain's CDR3 is CATSLPDGDTQYF. The CDR3 DNA is TGTGCCACCTCCCTCCCGGACGGGGATACGCAGTATTTT.

The chain employs TRBV7-9 and TRBJ2-3; 9 nucleotides line up with TRBD1. This CDR3 has 17 residues. Germline lookup yields CDR1 SEHNR and CDR2 FQNEAQ (reference sequence). V dropped 1 base and J dropped 4; count of bases not matched to a gene: 9. The CDR3 here is CASSLDRGRDIADTQYF. The DNA for the CDR3 is TGTGCCAGCAGCTTAGACAGGGGGCGGGATATCGCAGATACGCAGTATTTT.

The CDR3 bases are TGTGCCAGCAGCTCGTCGGATGAGCAGTTCTTC. Translation gives CASSSSDEQFF. The chain links TRBV5-4 to TRBJ2-1; no clear D gene. The CDR3 consists of 11 residues. V was shortened by 3 bases and J by 8 bases, with 6 bases between the two germline ends. Germline V lookup: CDR1 SGHNT, CDR2 YYREEE (reference sequence).

The chain couples TRBV12-5 to TRBJ1-2; D is unresolved. This CDR3 comprises 14 residues. Trimming left V 5 bases short and J 7 bases short, with 17 bases between. Germline lookup yields CDR1 LGHNT and CDR2 FRNRAP. In nucleotides, the CDR3 is TGTGCTAGTGGTCCCCCCCCGGGTATTGCTGGCTACACCTTC. Protein sequence: CASGPPPGIAGYTF.

V gene TRBV27 combines with J gene TRBJ1-4, with D perhaps TRBD1 (5 bases). This CDR3 is 14 amino acids long. Between the trimmed V and J ends, which lost 2 bases and 7 bases, there was a span of 11 bases. CDR1 and CDR2 from the germline V gene are MNHEY and SMNVEV (reference sequence). The CDR3 sequence: CASSLMGPGEKLFF. The DNA for the CDR3 is TGTGCCAGCAGTTTAATGGGACCGGGTGAAAAACTGTTTTTT.

J is TRBJ2-7 and V is TRBV6-5; D is unclear. Looked up from germline, CDR1 is MNHEY and CDR2 is SVGAGI. V was shortened by 6 bases and J by 3 bases, with 9 bases between the two germline ends. The CDR3 is 12 amino acids. The CDR3 loop reads CASSTSNYEQYF. CDR3 bases: TGTGCCAGCAGCACCTCAAACTACGAGCAGTACTTC.

Note on this clone: The germline gene is not matched at one end of the junction; a read error may be the cause. The chain joins TRBV10-3 to TRBJ1-4; TRBD1 might be the D (6 bases). CDR1 and CDR2 (germline): ENHRY, SYGVKD. CDR3 length: 15 residues. DNA for the CDR3: TGTGCCATCAGTGAGGTCGGGACAACTTATGAAAAACTGTTTTTT. Residues: CAISEVGTTYEKLFF.

The chain employs TRBV6-1 and TRBJ2-3; TRBD1 matches 10 bases. CDR1 MNHNS and CDR2 SASEGT come from the germline V gene. Germline trimming cut 8 bases from V and 5 bases from J; bases unmatched to any gene: 7. CDR3 length: 14 amino acids. The CDR3 DNA reads TGTGCCAGCTCCGGGACAGGGGTTCGAGATACGCAGTATTTT. Translation: CASSGTGVRDTQYF.

V and J are TRBV5-6 and TRBJ1-1; D is undetermined. Between the trimmed V and J ends, which lost 3 bases and 5 bases, there was a span of 11 bases. The CDR3 extends over 13 amino acids. Germline V gene sequence: CDR1 SGHDT, CDR2 YYEEEE. The CDR3 sequence: CASSSLSVTEAFF. CDR3 DNA: TGTGCCAGCAGCTCCCTGTCTGTGACTGAAGCTTTCTTT.

The J gene is TRBJ2-7, the V gene TRBV6-5, with D possibly being TRBD1 (5 bases). V lost 4 bases to trimming and J lost 6 bases, with 19 bases between them. Germline-derived CDR1 and CDR2 are MNHEY and SVGAGI. This CDR3 region has 15 residues. The CDR3 DNA reads TGTGCCAGCAGTTCACCGACAGAAGCCCCCGGCGAGCAGTACTTC. Translation: CASSSPTEAPGEQYF.

The rearrangement joins TRBV9 to TRBJ2-5; TRBD2 might be the D (5 bases). V lost 4 bases, J lost 5 bases, and 15 bases lay in between. CDR1 SGDLS and CDR2 YYNGEE come from the germline V gene. The length of the CDR3 is 14 residues. The CDR3 protein is CASSPRRSGETQYF. CDR3 DNA sequence: TGTGCCAGCAGCCCTCGGAGGAGCGGCGAGACCCAGTACTTC.

The chain combines TRBV19 with TRBJ1-1; TRBD1 aligns across 7 bases. From germline, CDR1 is LNHDA and CDR2 SQIVND (reference sequence). Trimming at V came to 6 bases and at J to 1 base, leaving 5 bases not matched to a gene. The length of the CDR3 is 14 residues. CDR3 in amino acids: CASRGGKGNTEAFF. For the CDR3, the DNA is TGTGCCAGTAGAGGGGGCAAGGGGAACACTGAAGCTTTCTTT.

The V call is TRBV25-1, the J call TRBJ1-6; TRBD1 might be the D (5 bases). There are 12 residues in the CDR3. V was clipped by 5 bases and J by 9 bases, with 8 bases between them. The germline V gene has CDR1 MGHDK and CDR2 SYGVNS. This chain's CDR3 is CASSRGGSPLHF. The CDR3 DNA reads TGTGCCAGCAGTCGGGGGGGTTCACCCCTCCACTTT.

The chain joins TRBV9 to TRBJ2-7; no clear D. V shed 1 base and J shed 6 bases, with 11 bases lying between them. CDR1 is SGDLS and CDR2 is YYNGEE in the germline V gene. This CDR3 comprises 13 residues. CDR3 coding DNA: TGTGCCAGCAGCGTATCGCCGTCGAGCGAGCAGTACTTC. It specifies CASSVSPSSEQYF.

The rearrangement joins TRBV28 to TRBJ1-5; D is unclear. This CDR3 spans 12 amino acids. Trimming removed 6 bases from V and 6 bases from J, with 9 bases in between. CDR1 is MDHEN and CDR2 is SYDVKM in the germline V gene. In nucleotides, the CDR3 is TGTGCCAGCAGACGGACGGTTCAGCCCCAGCATTTT. Encoded protein: CASRRTVQPQHF. Full variable domain (outside the CDR3, taken from reference TRBV28 and TRBJ1-5): DVKVTQSSRYLVKRTGEKVFLECVQDMDHENMFWYRQDPGLGLRLIYFSYDVKMKEKGDIPEGYSVSREKKERFSLILESASTNQTSMYLCASRRTVQPQHFGDGTRLSIL.

This sequence joins TRBV2 and TRBJ1-5; the D is unclear. V gave up 4 bases and J gave up 6 bases, with 13 bases separating them. CDR1 is SNHLY, CDR2 FYNNEI, per germline. The CDR3 is 14 residues long. The CDR3 spells CASSGVTAGQPQHF. The DNA for the CDR3 is TGTGCCAGCAGTGGAGTGACGGCGGGTCAGCCCCAGCATTTT.

The chain couples TRBV10-3 to TRBJ2-1; a weak D match, TRBD2 (6 bases). V gave up 4 bases and J gave up 8 bases, with 12 bases separating them. Germline CDR1 and CDR2: ENHRY and SYGVKD. This CDR3 is 13 amino acids long. For the CDR3, the DNA is TGTGCCATCAGTGCCGGAAGGGAGGATGAGCAGTTCTTC. Protein sequence: CAISAGREDEQFF.

The chain uses TRBV5-1 and TRBJ1-1; 7 bases are a match to TRBD1. The V and J ends lost 4 bases and 2 bases, in that order; junction bases with no gene match: 11. The germline gives CDR1 SGHRS, CDR2 YFSETQ. CDR3 length: 16 amino acids. CDR3 in DNA: TGCGCCAGCAGCCCCTCGACAGGGACGTTCAACACTGAAGCTTTCTTT. Amino acid sequence: CASSPSTGTFNTEAFF.